The TCR beta chain under discussion was sequenced for a study of CD8 T cells in Susac syndrome. The study's findings and limits: By the study's own acknowledgment, its TCR sequencing and HLA analysis included relatively few individuals.

RNA amounts of about 0.5 to 1 ug underwent reverse transcription with random hexamers. TCRdb redid the calling of the immunoSEQ multiplex PCR reads with MiXCR, one entry per CDR3 protein. The table includes approximately 230,000 distinct CDR3 sequences, just under 95% detected once. Worth noting for this clonotype: What it binds is not known.

Trimming took 0 bases from V and 9 from J, leaving 3 bases between them. CDR3 length: 11 residues. Germline V gene sequence: CDR1 SGHTA, CDR2 FQGNSA. The V gene is TRBV7-2, the J gene TRBJ2-1; no clear D. This sequence originates from a human donor with multiple sclerosis. Sequences were obtained from CD4+ T cells from PBMCs. The CDR3 coding sequence is TGTGCCAGCAGCTTAGCGGCTGAGCAGTTCTTC. Translated, it gives CASSLAAEQFF.